The 17 T cell receptor beta chains below were found in one sample sequenced in a study of T cells after posttransplantation cyclophosphamide. Methotrexate plus calcineurin inhibitor accompanied controls' myeloablative marrow transplants; sampling was 1 year later. Repertoires were generated with immunoSEQ multiplex PCR, while TCRdb's copy carries only in-frame clones and drops some. Seen here are fewer than 25,000 clones, roughly 90% observed once, and the top ten hold roughly 8%. This material consisted of PBMCs, taken after an allogeneic stem cell transplant with a calcineurin inhibitor and methotrexate. Receptors originate from a female patient aged 50-59 years who received an allogeneic stem cell transplant from an unrelated donor, was CMV-positive, and had chronic GVHD only. Some of the T cells may derive from the graft donor.

This chain joins TRBV5-1 and TRBJ2-3, with TRBD2 identical over 8 bases. CDR3 length: 17 amino acids. Germline V gives CDR1 SGHRS, CDR2 YFSETQ. J gave up 0 bases and V 3 bases, and 9 bases lay outside the gene matches. CDR3 nucleotide sequence: TGCGCCAGCAGCTACGGGGGTAGCGGGACTAGCACAGATACGCAGTATTTT. This gives the protein CASSYGGSGTSTDTQYF.

The chain carries TRBV5-1 and TRBJ1-2; 9 nucleotides line up with TRBD1. The CDR3 has 15 residues. CDR1 SGHRS and CDR2 YFSETQ come from the germline V gene. The ends lost 5 bases at V and 2 bases at J; junction bases unmatched: 7. CDR3 protein: CASSLETGGNYGYTF. DNA for the CDR3: TGCGCCAGCAGTTTAGAGACAGGGGGAAACTATGGCTACACCTTC.

J is TRBJ2-2 and V is TRBV5-1; 7 bases align to TRBD1. The CDR3 covers 15 residues. Germline trimming cut 4 bases from V and 2 bases from J; bases unmatched to any gene: 5. Germline CDR1 reads SGHRS; CDR2 reads YFSETQ. This chain's CDR3 is CASSPDRLNTGELFF. The CDR3 DNA sequence: TGCGCCAGCAGCCCGGACAGGCTTAACACCGGGGAGCTGTTTTTT.

The V and J genes are TRBV11-2 and TRBJ2-1; 10 bases fit TRBD2. The germline CDR1 and CDR2 sequences are SGHAT and FQNNGV. This CDR3 spans 16 amino acids. Trimming removed 5 bases from V and 2 bases from J; junction bases left unmatched: 6. As DNA, the CDR3 is TGTGCCAGCAGCCCGGGTAGCGGGAGGCCCTACAATGAGCAGTTCTTC. Encoded protein: CASSPGSGRPYNEQFF.

This clone was picked up a small number of times. The CDR3 here is CASSRGEVPEAFF. In DNA form, the CDR3 reads TGTGCCAGCAGTAGGGGTGAGGTTCCTGAAGCTTTCTTT. The gene calls are TRBV28 and TRBJ1-1, with D possibly TRBD1 on 5 matching bases. This CDR3 spans 13 amino acids. Deletions cut 5 bases from V and 6 bases from J, with 13 bases between. In germline, CDR1 is MDHEN, CDR2 SYDVKM.

V gene TRBV6-1 combines with J gene TRBJ1-1; D possibly corresponds to TRBD1 (6 bases). Trimming removed 3 bases from V and 0 bases from J, with 23 bases in between. Per germline, CDR1 MNHNS and CDR2 SASEGT. This CDR3 region has 19 residues. CDR3 nucleotides: TGTGCCAGCAGTGACCCGACGGGGAAGGGGGGGTCAATGAACACTGAAGCTTTCTTT. Its translation: CASSDPTGKGGSMNTEAFF.

The chain joins TRBV7-9 to TRBJ1-1; D not resolved. The CDR3 totals 12 residues. The germline V gene encodes CDR1 SEHNR and CDR2 FQNEAQ (reference sequence). Between the trimmed V and J ends, which lost 11 bases and 1 base, there was a span of 11 bases. The CDR3 loop reads CAATHGNTEAFF. The DNA of the CDR3 is TGTGCCGCAACTCACGGGAACACTGAAGCTTTCTTT.

The chain recombines TRBV7-2 with TRBJ2-3; possibly TRBD2 for D (6 bases). Germline V gene data show CDR1 as SGHTA and CDR2 as FQGNSA. V was trimmed by 4 bases and J by 6 bases, leaving 11 bases between them. The CDR3 runs 13 residues. CDR3 sequence reads: CASSSVGRDTQYF. CDR3 coding DNA: TGTGCCAGCAGCTCGGTGGGGAGGGATACGCAGTATTTT.

As to this clone: The junction differs from germline at one of its ends, possibly a read error. The chain links TRBV7-7 to TRBJ2-1; 10 nucleotides line up with TRBD2. Germline V CDR1 and CDR2: SSHAT, FNYEAQ (reference sequence). There are 14 residues in the CDR3. The CDR3 nucleotides read TGTGCTAGCAGTCCGGGACTAGCGATCGGCGAGCAGTTCTTC. It yields the protein CASSPGLAIGEQFF.

The chain joins TRBV19 to TRBJ1-2, with 10 bases aligning to TRBD1. Trimming took 4 bases from V and 3 from J; bases not matched to a gene: 5. Germline V gene data show CDR1 as LNHDA and CDR2 as SQIVND (reference sequence). CDR3 length: 15 residues. In DNA, the CDR3 is TGTGCCAGTAGTACCCCCGGGACAGGGGACTATGGCTACACCTTC. Translation gives CASSTPGTGDYGYTF.

V gene TRBV27 combines with J gene TRBJ1-3; 8 nucleotides line up with TRBD1. Germline V gives CDR1 MNHEY, CDR2 SMNVEV (reference sequence). V lost 5 bases to trimming and J lost 2 bases; unmatched junction nucleotides: 8. The CDR3 has 16 residues. The CDR3, as DNA: TGTGCCAGCAGTCCCCGACAGGGGAAGGCTGGAAACACCATATATTTT. Its protein is CASSPRQGKAGNTIYF.

This clone was observed a single time. The V gene is TRBV6-5, the J gene TRBJ1-1; TRBD1 matches 7 bases. The CDR3 runs to 14 residues. Germline V lookup: CDR1 MNHEY, CDR2 SVGAGI. The junction had 6 bases not matched to a gene; V was cut back by 6 bases and J by 2 bases. The CDR3 bases are TGTGCCAGCAGCGAGAGGGGGCGCAACACTGAAGCTTTCTTT. It codes for CASSERGRNTEAFF.

The V gene is TRBV29-1, the J gene TRBJ1-2; no firm D call. Germline V gene data show CDR1 as SQVTM and CDR2 as ANQGSEA. The V and J ends lost 3 bases and 5 bases respectively, with 4 bases between them. This CDR3 is built from 10 residues. CDR3 in DNA: TGCAGCGTTGACAGATATGGCTACACCTTC. This translates into CSVDRYGYTF.

This clone was detected a few times. The V gene is TRBV6-5, the J gene TRBJ2-7; 8 nucleotides agree with TRBD1. Germline V lookup: CDR1 MNHEY, CDR2 SVGAGI. The CDR3 consists of 12 residues. Unmatched junction bases numbered 5, after V lost 6 bases and J lost 7 bases. DNA of the CDR3: TGTGCCAGCAGAGAAACAGGGGGGGAGCAGTACTTC. Translated: CASRETGGEQYF.

V gene TRBV11-2 combines with J gene TRBJ2-1, with TRBD2 matching over 7 bases. The V segment lost 2 bases and the J segment 5 bases; nucleotides outside the gene matches: 12. This CDR3 has 17 residues. Looked up from germline, CDR1 is SGHAT and CDR2 is FQNNGV. CDR3 DNA: TGTGCCAGCAGCTTAATTGGTATGGGGCTAGCGGACAATGAGCAGTTCTTC. As protein: CASSLIGMGLADNEQFF.

This chain joins TRBV10-3 and TRBJ2-3, with 10 bases aligning to TRBD2. Trimming removed 10 bases from V and 3 bases from J; junction bases left unmatched: 13. CDR1 and CDR2 from the germline V gene are ENHRY and SYGVKD. The CDR3 loop spans 16 amino acids. For the CDR3, the DNA is TGTGCCACCCAGTCGACTCTAGCGGGAGTTACAGATACGCAGTATTTT. It translates to CATQSTLAGVTDTQYF.

This clone was recorded only once. J is TRBJ2-1 and V is TRBV10-2, with 9 bases that match TRBD2. The V gene's germline CDR1 is WSHSY and CDR2 SAAADI. The CDR3 totals 14 residues. With V trimmed by 11 bases and J by 6 bases, 11 bases remained unmatched. CDR3 sequence (DNA): TGCGCCTCGGAAATAGCGGGAGCAGGCAATGAGCAGTTCTTC. Translation gives CASEIAGAGNEQFF.